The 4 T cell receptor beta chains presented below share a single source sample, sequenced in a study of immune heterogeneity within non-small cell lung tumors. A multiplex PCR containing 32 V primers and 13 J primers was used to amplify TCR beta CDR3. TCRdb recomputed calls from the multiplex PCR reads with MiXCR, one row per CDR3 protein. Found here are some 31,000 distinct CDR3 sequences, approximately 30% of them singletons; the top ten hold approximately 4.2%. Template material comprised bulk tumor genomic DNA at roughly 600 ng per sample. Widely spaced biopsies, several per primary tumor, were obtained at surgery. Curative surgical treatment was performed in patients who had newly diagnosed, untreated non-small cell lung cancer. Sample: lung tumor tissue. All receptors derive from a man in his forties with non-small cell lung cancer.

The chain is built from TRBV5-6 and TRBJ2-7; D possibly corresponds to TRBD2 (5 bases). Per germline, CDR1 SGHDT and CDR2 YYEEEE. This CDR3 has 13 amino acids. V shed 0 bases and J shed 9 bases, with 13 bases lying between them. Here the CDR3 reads CASSLAGGFGQYF. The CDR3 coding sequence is TGTGCCAGCAGCTTGGCCGGCGGGTTCGGGCAGTACTTC.

The CDR3, as DNA: TGTGCCAGCAGCGTAGCGCCGATGCAGGAGACCCAGTACTTC. Residues: CASSVAPMQETQYF. The chain joins TRBV9 to TRBJ2-5, with D hard to call. The CDR3 consists of 14 residues. Per the germline V gene, CDR1 is SGDLS and CDR2 is YYNGEE. Between the trimmed V and J ends, which lost 0 bases and 5 bases, there was a span of 11 bases.

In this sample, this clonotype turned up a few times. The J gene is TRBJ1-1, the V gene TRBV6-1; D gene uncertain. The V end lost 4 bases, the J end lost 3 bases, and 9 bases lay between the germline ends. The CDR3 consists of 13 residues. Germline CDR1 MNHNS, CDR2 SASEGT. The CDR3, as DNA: TGTGCCAGCAGTGGGATCCAGGACACTGAAGCTTTCTTT. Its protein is CASSGIQDTEAFF.

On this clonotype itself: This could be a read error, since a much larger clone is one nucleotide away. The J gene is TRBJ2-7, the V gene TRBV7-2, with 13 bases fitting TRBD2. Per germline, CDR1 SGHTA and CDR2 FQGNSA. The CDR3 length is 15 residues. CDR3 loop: CASSLRTSGSSEKYF. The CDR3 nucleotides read TGTGCCAGCAGCTTAAGGACTAGCGGGAGTAGCGAGAAGTACTTC.